Reported below is one T cell receptor (beta chain). The antigen remains unidentified. This entry comes from a study of Ad26.COV2.S vaccination and SARS-CoV-2 variants. Notes on the study in general: Considerable breadth of spike-specific CD8+ and CD4+ T cell responses has reportedly been documented following vaccination. Breadth of non-spike TCRs did not differ between vaccinees and placebo recipients.

Indicated treatment: about 20 received Ad26.COV2.S at low or high dose, single or two shots; roughly five received placebo; per-sample allocation not given. Sampling took place 63 days after the first vaccine or placebo injection. The vaccine delivered Wuhan-strain SARS-CoV-2 spike through an Ad26 vector. From germline, CDR1 is SNHLY and CDR2 FYNNEI. The CDR3 loop spans 15 amino acids. V was trimmed by 1 base and J by 6 bases, leaving 15 bases between them. Method: immunoSEQ multiplex PCR; TCRdb's copy keeps in-frame clones and lacks some. Among roughly 420,000 clones listed, approximately 92% were seen once.

This material consisted of peripheral blood, taken in a trial of Ad26.COV2.S vaccine versus placebo. This clonotype was obtained from a person between 18 and 65 years old who received the Ad26.COV2.S COVID-19 vaccine or a placebo. The chain recombines TRBV2 with TRBJ1-1; maybe TRBD1 (6 bases). CDR3 in amino acids: CASSEVGGGGSEAFF. CDR3 DNA sequence: TGTGCCAGCAGTGAAGTTGGGGGAGGGGGTTCTGAAGCTTTCTTT.